Listed below are T cell receptor beta chains from one sample, sequenced in a study of blood T cell repertoires in COVID-19. TCRdb's copy holds only in-frame clones and misses some; the assay was immunoSEQ multiplex PCR. This sample carries approximately 380,000 clones, about 89% of them seen once, and the ten largest clones take about 0.86%. The sequenced sample consisted of PBMCs or T cells enriched from blood (not recorded which). Source of these receptors: a woman aged 40 to 50 who had been exposed to COVID-19. Both conserved end residues are part of each CDR3. Clone size is not always given. Where it is, it says once, few, many or a class for expanded clones.

v_call: TRBV5-1
clone_size: -
cdr3_aa: CASSKSGPSTDTQYF

v_call: TRBV10-3
clone_size: -
cdr3_aa: CAIGNETGYYYGYTF

v_call: TRBV6-6
clone_size: -
cdr3_aa: CASRRNGLAGGRYEQYF

v_call: TRBV6-5
clone_size: few
cdr3_aa: CASRTGGSGANVLTF

v_call: TRBV7-2
clone_size: -
cdr3_aa: CASSSSGTTAGNTIYF

v_call: TRBV19
clone_size: -
cdr3_aa: CASSTLPGQGAMNTEAFF

v_call: TRBV6-2/TRBV6-3
clone_size: -
cdr3_aa: CASSSWTGGSGYTF

v_call: TRBV6-6
clone_size: -
cdr3_aa: CASSYAPGGQEETQYF

v_call: TRBV7-9
clone_size: -
cdr3_aa: CASSLINGNEQFF

v_call: TRBV2
clone_size: -
cdr3_aa: CASGGASEGNEQFF

v_call: TRBV7-9
clone_size: -
cdr3_aa: CASSLGQGASGNTIYF

v_call: TRBV5-4
clone_size: -
cdr3_aa: CASSRSGAYQETQYF

v_call: TRBV5-1
clone_size: -
cdr3_aa: CASSPDTSGGANIQYF

v_call: TRBV12-3/TRBV12-4
clone_size: -
cdr3_aa: CASRTGRGTEAFF

v_call: TRBV11-3
clone_size: -
cdr3_aa: CASSLVGLGYEQYF

v_call: TRBV10-1
clone_size: -
cdr3_aa: CASSAAGGSYNEQFF

v_call: TRBV20-1
clone_size: -
cdr3_aa: CSARWSYEQYF

v_call: TRBV19
clone_size: -
cdr3_aa: CASSISVNTEAFF

v_call: TRBV19
clone_size: -
cdr3_aa: CASRPTENYGYTF

v_call: TRBV6-1
clone_size: -
cdr3_aa: CASSDMDRANQPQHF

v_call: TRBV12-3/TRBV12-4
clone_size: -
cdr3_aa: CASSLSRQGTAFF

v_call: TRBV19
clone_size: -
cdr3_aa: CASSISSPGMYSNQPQHF

v_call: TRBV15
clone_size: -
cdr3_aa: CATSGPRGGRGAFF

v_call: TRBV28
clone_size: -
cdr3_aa: CASFGGSNYGYTF

v_call: TRBV29-1
clone_size: -
cdr3_aa: CSVRTPENSMAFF

v_call: TRBV6-4
clone_size: -
cdr3_aa: CASSDSRTGGRTKGYTF

v_call: TRBV9
clone_size: -
cdr3_aa: CASSVGLGTSGYNEQFF

v_call: TRBV12-3/TRBV12-4
clone_size: -
cdr3_aa: CASSGYSNQPQHF

v_call: TRBV19
clone_size: -
cdr3_aa: CASSISGTVYNSPLHF

v_call: TRBV5-6
clone_size: once
cdr3_aa: CASSFVIDTQYF

v_call: TRBV11-3
clone_size: -
cdr3_aa: CASSLTGGNTIYF

v_call: TRBV30
clone_size: -
cdr3_aa: CAWSLILRDSNYGYTF

v_call: TRBV7-2
clone_size: many
cdr3_aa: CASSLVWEEQFF

v_call: TRBV27
clone_size: few
cdr3_aa: CASSLAGAVTEAFF

v_call: TRBV6-5
clone_size: -
cdr3_aa: CASGDSGGSDEQYF

v_call: TRBV19
clone_size: -
cdr3_aa: CASSTQGSNNEQFF

v_call: TRBV6-5
clone_size: -
cdr3_aa: CASSLEKKKDTQYF

v_call: TRBV19
clone_size: -
cdr3_aa: CATTLPGQGRTEAFF

v_call: TRBV3-1/TRBV3-2
clone_size: -
cdr3_aa: CASSQDTGTYSPLHF

v_call: TRBV5-1
clone_size: -
cdr3_aa: CASSFTGRDSDTQYF

v_call: TRBV3-1/TRBV3-2
clone_size: -
cdr3_aa: CASSRRLGLQGSEQYF

v_call: TRBV19
clone_size: -
cdr3_aa: CASSKTGGVQFF

v_call: TRBV6-1
clone_size: -
cdr3_aa: CASSENAGLGAFF

v_call: TRBV7-2
clone_size: once
cdr3_aa: CASSLWRASGNEQFF

v_call: TRBV5-1
clone_size: -
cdr3_aa: CASSPGGPGQPQHF

v_call: TRBV6-1
clone_size: -
cdr3_aa: CASSEARYHSNQPQHF

v_call: TRBV19
clone_size: -
cdr3_aa: CASTGVGNQPQHF

v_call: TRBV7-9
clone_size: -
cdr3_aa: CASTRRVGTVDSKLFF

v_call: TRBV29-1
clone_size: -
cdr3_aa: CSVVSYTEAFF

v_call: TRBV28
clone_size: -
cdr3_aa: CASSLAEGFSSYNEQFF